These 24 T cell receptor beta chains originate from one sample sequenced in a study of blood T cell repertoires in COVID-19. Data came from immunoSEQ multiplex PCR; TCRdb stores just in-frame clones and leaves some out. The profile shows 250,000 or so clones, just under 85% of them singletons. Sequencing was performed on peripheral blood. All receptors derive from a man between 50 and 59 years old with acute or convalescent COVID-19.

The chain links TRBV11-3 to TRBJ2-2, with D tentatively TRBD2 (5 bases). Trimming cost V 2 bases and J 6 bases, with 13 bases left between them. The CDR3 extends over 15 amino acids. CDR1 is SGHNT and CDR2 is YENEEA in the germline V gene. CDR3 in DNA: TGTGCCAGCAGCTTATATCGGGGTCCCGCCGGGGAGCTGTTTTTT. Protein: CASSLYRGPAGELFF.

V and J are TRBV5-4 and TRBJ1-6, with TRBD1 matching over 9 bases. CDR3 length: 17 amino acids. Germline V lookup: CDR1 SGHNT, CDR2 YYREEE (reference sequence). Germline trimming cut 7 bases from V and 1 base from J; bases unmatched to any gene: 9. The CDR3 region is CASGRQGGGSYNSPLHF. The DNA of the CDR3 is TGTGCCAGCGGTAGACAGGGGGGTGGTTCCTATAATTCACCCCTCCACTTT.

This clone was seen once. The CDR3: CAISPAPSVSSSADTQYF. CDR3 DNA: TGTGCCATCAGCCCTGCCCCCTCCGTGTCCTCTAGTGCTGATACGCAGTATTTT. The genes are TRBV10-3 and TRBJ2-3; D gene ambiguous. The V and J ends lost 6 bases and 6 bases respectively, with 28 bases between them. The CDR3 spans 18 residues. The germline V gene has CDR1 ENHRY and CDR2 SYGVKD.

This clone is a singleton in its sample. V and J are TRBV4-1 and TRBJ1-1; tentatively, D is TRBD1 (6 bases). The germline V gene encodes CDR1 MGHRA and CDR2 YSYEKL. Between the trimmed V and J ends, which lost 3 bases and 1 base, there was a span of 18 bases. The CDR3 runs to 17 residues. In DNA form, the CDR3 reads TGCGCCAGCAGCCACCTCCCCGGCGGGGGGGCGAACACTGAAGCTTTCTTT. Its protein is CASSHLPGGGANTEAFF.

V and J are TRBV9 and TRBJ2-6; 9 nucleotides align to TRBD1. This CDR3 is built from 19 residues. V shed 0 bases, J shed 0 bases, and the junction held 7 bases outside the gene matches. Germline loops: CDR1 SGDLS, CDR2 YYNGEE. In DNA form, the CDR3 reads TGTGCCAGCAGCGTAGGTCCGGGACAGGGTTACTCTGGGGCCAACGTCCTGACTTTC. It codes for CASSVGPGQGYSGANVLTF.

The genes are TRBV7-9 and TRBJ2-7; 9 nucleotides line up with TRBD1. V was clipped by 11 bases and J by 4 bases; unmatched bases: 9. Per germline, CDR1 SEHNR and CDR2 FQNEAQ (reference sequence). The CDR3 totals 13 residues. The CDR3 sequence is CAAAGTGLYEQYF. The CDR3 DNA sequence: TGTGCCGCCGCCGGGACAGGGTTATACGAGCAGTACTTC.

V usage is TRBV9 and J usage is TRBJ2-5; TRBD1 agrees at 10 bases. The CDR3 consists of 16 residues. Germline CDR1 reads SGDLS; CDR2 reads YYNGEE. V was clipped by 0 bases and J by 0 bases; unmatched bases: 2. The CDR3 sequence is CASSVVGQGDQETQYF. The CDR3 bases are TGTGCCAGCAGCGTAGTTGGACAGGGGGACCAAGAGACCCAGTACTTC.

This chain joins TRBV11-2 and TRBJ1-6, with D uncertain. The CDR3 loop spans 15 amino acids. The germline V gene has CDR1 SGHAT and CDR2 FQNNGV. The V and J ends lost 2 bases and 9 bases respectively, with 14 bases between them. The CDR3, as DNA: TGTGCCAGCAGCTTATCTGGCGGTCTGCGTTCACCCCTCCACTTT. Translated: CASSLSGGLRSPLHF.

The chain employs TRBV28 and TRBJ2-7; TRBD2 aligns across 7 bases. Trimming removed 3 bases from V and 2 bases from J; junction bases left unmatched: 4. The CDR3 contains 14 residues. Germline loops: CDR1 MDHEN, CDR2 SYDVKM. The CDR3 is CASSLLGTTYEQYF. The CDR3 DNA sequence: TGTGCCAGCAGTTTGCTTGGGACTACCTACGAGCAGTACTTC.

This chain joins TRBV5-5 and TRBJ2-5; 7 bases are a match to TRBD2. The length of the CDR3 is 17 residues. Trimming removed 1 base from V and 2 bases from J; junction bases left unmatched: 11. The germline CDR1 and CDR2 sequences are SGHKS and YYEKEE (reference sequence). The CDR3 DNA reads TGTGCCAGCAGCTTGTCGGCGGGAGCGCCGGCACAAGAGACCCAGTACTTC. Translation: CASSLSAGAPAQETQYF. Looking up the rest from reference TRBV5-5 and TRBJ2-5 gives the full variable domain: DAGVTQSPTHLIKTRGQQVTLRCSPISGHKSVSWYQQVLGQGPQFIFQYYEKEERGRGNFPDRFSARQFPNYSSELNVNALLLGDSALYLCASSLSAGAPAQETQYFGPGTRLLVL.

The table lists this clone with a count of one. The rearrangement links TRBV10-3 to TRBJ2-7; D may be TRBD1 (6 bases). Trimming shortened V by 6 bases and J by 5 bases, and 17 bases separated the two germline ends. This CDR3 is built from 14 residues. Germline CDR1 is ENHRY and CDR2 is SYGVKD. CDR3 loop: CAIRLSGGRDEQYF. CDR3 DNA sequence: TGTGCCATCAGGCTGAGTGGGGGCCGGGACGAGCAGTACTTC.

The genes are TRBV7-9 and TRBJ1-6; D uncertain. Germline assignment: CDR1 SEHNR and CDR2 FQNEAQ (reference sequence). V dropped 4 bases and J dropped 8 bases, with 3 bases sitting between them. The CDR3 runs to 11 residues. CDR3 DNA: TGTGCCAGCAGCTCTGATTCACCCCTCCACTTT. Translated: CASSSDSPLHF. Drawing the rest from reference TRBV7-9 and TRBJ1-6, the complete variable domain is DTGVSQNPRHKITKRGQNVTFRCDPISEHNRLYWYRQTLGQGPEFLTYFQNEAQLEKSRLLSDRFSAERPKGSFSTLEIQRTEQGDSAMYLCASSSDSPLHFGNGTRLTVT.

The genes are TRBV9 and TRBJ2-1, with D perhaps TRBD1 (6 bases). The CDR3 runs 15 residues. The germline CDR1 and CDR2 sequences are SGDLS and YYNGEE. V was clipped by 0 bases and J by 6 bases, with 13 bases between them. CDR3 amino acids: CASSVEGTKRNEQFF. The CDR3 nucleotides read TGTGCCAGCAGCGTAGAGGGGACAAAACGCAATGAGCAGTTCTTC.

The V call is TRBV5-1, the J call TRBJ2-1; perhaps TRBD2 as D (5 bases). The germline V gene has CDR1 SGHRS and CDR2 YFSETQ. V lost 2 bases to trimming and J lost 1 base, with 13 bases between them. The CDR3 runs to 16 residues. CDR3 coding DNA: TGCGCCAGCAGCTTTCAGCCACTAGAATCCTACAATGAGCAGTTCTTC. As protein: CASSFQPLESYNEQFF.

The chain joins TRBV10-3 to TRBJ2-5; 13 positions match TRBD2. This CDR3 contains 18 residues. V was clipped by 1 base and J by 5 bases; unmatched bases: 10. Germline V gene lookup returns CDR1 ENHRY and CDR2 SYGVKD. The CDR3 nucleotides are TGTGCCATCAGTGAGTGGGCAGGCGGACTAGCGGGAGTGGAGACCCAGTACTTC. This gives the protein CAISEWAGGLAGVETQYF.

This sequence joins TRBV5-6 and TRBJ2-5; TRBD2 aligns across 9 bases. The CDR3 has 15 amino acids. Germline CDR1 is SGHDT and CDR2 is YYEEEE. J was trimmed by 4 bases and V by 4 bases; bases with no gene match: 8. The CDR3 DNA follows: TGTGCCAGCAGCCCGGGGACTAGCTGGGCAGAGACCCAGTACTTC. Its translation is CASSPGTSWAETQYF.

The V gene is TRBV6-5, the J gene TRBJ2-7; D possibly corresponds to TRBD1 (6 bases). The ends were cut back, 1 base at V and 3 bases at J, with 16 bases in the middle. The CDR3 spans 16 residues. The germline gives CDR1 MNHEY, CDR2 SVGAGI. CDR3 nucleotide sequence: TGTGCCAGCAGTTACTGGAGGCCAGGGGCCCTCTACGAGCAGTACTTC. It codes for CASSYWRPGALYEQYF.

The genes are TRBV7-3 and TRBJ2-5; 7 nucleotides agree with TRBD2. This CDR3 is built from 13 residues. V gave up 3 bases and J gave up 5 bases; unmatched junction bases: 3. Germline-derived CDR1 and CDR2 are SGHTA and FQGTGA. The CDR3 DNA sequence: TGTGCCAGCAGCTTGCGGGAGTGGGAGACCCAGTACTTC. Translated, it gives CASSLREWETQYF. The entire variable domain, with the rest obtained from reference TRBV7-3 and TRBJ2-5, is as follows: GAGVSQTPSNKVTEKGKYVELRCDPISGHTALYWYRQSLGQGPEFLIYFQGTGAADDSGLPNDRFFAVRPEGSVSTLKIQRTERGDSAVYLCASSLREWETQYFGPGTRLLVL.

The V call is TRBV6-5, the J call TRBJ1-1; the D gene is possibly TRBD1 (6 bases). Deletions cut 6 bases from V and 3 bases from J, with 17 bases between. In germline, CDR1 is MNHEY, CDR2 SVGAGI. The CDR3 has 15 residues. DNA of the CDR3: TGTGCCAGCAGCTACCACGAAGGGGGGGACACTGAAGCTTTCTTT. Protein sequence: CASSYHEGGDTEAFF.

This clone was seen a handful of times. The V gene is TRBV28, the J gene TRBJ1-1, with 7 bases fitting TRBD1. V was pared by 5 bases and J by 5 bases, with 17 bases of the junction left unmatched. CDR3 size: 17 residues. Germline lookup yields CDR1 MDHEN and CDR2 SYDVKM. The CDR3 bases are TGTGCCAGCAGTCCCTCGACAGGGAAACCCTCCGAGACTGAAGCTTTCTTT. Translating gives CASSPSTGKPSETEAFF.

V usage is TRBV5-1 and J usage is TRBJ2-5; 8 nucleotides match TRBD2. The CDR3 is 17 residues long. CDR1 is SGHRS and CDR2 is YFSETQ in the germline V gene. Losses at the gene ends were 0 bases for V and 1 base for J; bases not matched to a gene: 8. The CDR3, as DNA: TGCGCCAGCAGCTTGGAAGCGACTAGCGTGTTCCAAGAGACCCAGTACTTC. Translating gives CASSLEATSVFQETQYF.

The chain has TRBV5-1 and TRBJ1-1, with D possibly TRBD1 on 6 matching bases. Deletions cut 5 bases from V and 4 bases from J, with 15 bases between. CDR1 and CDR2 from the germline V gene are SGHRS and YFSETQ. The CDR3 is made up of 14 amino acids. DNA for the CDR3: TGCGCCAGCAGTTCAGGGGAGGGATCCACTGAAGCTTTCTTT. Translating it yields CASSSGEGSTEAFF.

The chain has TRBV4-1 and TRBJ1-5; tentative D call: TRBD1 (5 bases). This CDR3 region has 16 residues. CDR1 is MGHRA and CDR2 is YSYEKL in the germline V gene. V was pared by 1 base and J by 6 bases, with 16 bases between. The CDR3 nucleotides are TGCGCCAGCAGCCAAGGGTTCGGAGGGGTGGGTCAGCCCCAGCATTTT. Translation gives CASSQGFGGVGQPQHF.

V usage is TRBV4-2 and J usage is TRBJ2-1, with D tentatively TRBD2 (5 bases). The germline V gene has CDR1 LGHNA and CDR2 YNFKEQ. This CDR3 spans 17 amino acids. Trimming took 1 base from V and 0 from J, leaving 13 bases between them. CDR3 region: CASSQGWERSSYNEQFF. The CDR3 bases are TGTGCCAGCAGCCAAGGGTGGGAGCGCAGCTCCTACAATGAGCAGTTCTTC.